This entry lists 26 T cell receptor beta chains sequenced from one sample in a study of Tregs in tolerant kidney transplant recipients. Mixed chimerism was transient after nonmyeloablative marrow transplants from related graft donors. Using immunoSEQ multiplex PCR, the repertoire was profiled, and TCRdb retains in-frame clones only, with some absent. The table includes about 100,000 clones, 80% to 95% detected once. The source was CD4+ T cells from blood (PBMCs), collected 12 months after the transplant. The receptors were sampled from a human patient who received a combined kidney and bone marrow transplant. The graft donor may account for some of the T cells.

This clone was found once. The chain's CDR3 is CARWDRCYNEQFF. Here the CDR3 DNA reads TGTGCCAGGTGGGACAGATGCTACAATGAGCAGTTCTTC. This chain links TRBV6-5 with TRBJ2-1; 7 nucleotides align to TRBD1. Germline V gives CDR1 MNHEY, CDR2 SVGAGI. V gave up 9 bases and J gave up 3 bases; unmatched junction bases: 5. The CDR3 is made up of 13 amino acids.

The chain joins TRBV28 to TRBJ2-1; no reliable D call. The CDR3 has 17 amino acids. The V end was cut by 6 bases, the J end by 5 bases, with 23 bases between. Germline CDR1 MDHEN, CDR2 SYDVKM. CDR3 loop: CASSPIKRTLLHNEQFF. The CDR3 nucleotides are TGTGCCAGCAGCCCTATCAAGAGAACCCTACTGCACAATGAGCAGTTCTTC.

The CDR3 region is CASSLGQLEVQETQYF. The CDR3 DNA follows: TGCGCCAGCAGCCTAGGACAGTTGGAGGTTCAAGAGACCCAGTACTTC. The rearrangement links TRBV5-1 to TRBJ2-5, with D possibly TRBD1 on 6 matching bases. V was shortened by 4 bases and J by 2 bases, with 18 bases between the two germline ends. This CDR3 comprises 16 residues. CDR1 is SGHRS, CDR2 YFSETQ, per germline.

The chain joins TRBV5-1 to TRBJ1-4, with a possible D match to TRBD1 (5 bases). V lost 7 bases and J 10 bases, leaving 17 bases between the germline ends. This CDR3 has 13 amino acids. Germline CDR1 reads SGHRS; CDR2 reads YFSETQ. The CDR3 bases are TGCGCCAGCCGAGAGACCGGGGGGGGAAAACTGTTTTTT. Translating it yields CASRETGGGKLFF.

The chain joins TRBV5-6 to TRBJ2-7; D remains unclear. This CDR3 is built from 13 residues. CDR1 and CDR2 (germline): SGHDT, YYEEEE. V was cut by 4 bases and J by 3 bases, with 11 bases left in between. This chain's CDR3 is CASSPLDGYEQYF. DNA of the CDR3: TGTGCCAGCAGCCCGCTAGACGGCTACGAGCAGTACTTC.

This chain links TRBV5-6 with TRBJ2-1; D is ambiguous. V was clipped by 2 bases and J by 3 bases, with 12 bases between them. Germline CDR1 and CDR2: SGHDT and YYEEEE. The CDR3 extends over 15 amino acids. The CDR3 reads CASSFSMGSYNEQFF. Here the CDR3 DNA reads TGTGCCAGCAGCTTCTCTATGGGCAGCTACAATGAGCAGTTCTTC.

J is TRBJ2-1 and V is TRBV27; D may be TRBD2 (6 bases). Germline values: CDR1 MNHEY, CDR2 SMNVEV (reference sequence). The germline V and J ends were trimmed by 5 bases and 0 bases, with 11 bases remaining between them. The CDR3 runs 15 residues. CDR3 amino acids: CASSVLLASYNEQFF. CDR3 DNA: TGTGCCAGCAGTGTCCTACTAGCCTCCTACAATGAGCAGTTCTTC.

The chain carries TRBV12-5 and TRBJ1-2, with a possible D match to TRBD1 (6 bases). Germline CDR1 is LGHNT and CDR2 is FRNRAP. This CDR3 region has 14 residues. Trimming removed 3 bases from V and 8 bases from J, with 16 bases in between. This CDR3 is CASGFNAGVGGYTF. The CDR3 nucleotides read TGTGCTAGTGGTTTTAACGCAGGGGTGGGGGGCTACACCTTC.

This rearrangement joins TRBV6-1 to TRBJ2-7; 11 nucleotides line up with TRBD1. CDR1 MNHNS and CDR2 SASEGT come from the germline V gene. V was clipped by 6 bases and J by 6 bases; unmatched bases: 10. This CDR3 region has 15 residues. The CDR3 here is CASRDQPGQGGEQYF. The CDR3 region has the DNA TGTGCCAGCAGAGATCAACCGGGACAGGGGGGCGAGCAGTACTTC.

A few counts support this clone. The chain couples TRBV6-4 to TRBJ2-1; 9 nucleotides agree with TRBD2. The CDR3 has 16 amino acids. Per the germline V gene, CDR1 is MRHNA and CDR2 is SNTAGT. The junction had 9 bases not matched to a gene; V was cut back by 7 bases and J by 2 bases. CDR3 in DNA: TGTGCCAGCAATATTAGCGGGAGAGGCACCTACAATGAGCAGTTCTTC. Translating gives CASNISGRGTYNEQFF.

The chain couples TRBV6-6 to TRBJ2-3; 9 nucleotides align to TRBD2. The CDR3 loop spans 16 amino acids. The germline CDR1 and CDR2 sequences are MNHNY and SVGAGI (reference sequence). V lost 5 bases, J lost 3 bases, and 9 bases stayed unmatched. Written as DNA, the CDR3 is TGTGCCAGCAGTCTACCATTAGCGGGAGCTACAGATACGCAGTATTTT. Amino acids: CASSLPLAGATDTQYF.

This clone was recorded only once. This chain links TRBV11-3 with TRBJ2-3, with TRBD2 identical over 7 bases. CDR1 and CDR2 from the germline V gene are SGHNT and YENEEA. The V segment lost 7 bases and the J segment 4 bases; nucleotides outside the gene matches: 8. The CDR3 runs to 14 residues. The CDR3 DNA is TGTGCCAGCACAGGGCGGGAGAGGTCAGATACGCAGTATTTT. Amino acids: CASTGRERSDTQYF.

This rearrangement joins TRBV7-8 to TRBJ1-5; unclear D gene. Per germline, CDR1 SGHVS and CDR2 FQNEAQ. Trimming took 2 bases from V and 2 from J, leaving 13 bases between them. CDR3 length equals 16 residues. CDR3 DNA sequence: TGTGCCAGCAGCTTACGGTCCGAGGGAGGCAATCAGCCCCAGCATTTT. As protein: CASSLRSEGGNQPQHF.

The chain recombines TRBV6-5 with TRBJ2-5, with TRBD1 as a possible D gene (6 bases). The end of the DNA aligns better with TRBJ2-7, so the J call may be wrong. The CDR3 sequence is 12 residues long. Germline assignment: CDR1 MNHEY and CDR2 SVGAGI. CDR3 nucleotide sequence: TGTGCCAGCAGTCGGACAGCCTACGAGCAGTACTTC. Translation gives CASSRTAYEQYF.

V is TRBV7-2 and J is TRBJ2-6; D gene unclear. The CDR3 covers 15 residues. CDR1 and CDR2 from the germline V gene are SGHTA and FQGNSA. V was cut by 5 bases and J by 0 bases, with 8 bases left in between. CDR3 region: CASSHGYSGANVLTF. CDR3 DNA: TGTGCCAGCAGCCACGGTTACTCTGGGGCCAACGTCCTGACTTTC.

The CDR3 nucleotides read TGTGCCATCACCTCTTGGGGGGACACCGGGGAGCTGTTTTTT. Residues: CAITSWGDTGELFF. J is TRBJ2-2 and V is TRBV10-3, with D perhaps matching TRBD2 (6 bases). Germline V gives CDR1 ENHRY, CDR2 SYGVKD. The CDR3 covers 14 residues. The V end lost 7 bases, the J end lost 3 bases, and 12 bases lay between the germline ends.

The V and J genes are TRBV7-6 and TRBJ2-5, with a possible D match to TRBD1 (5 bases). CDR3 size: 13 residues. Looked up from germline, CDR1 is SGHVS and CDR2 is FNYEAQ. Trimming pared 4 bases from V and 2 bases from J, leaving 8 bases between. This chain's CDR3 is CASSWGRQETQYF. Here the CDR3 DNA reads TGTGCCAGCAGCTGGGGCCGGCAAGAGACCCAGTACTTC.

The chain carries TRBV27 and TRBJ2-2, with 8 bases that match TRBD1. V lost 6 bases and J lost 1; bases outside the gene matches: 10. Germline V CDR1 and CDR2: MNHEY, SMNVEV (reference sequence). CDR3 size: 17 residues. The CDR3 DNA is TGTGCCAGCAGATCTACGCCCGGGACAGGGAACACCGGGGAGCTGTTTTTT. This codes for CASRSTPGTGNTGELFF.

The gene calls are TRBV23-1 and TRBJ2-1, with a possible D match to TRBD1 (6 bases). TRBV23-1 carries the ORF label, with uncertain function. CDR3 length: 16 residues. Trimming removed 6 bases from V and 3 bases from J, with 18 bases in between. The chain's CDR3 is CASSHPPGTNYNEQFF. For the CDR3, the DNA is TGCGCCAGCAGCCACCCCCCCGGGACAAACTACAATGAGCAGTTCTTC.

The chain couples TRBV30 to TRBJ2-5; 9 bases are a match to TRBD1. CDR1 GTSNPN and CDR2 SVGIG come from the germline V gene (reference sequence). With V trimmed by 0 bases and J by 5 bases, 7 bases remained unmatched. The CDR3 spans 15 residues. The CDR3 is CAWSVAGTGLETQYF. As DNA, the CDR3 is TGTGCCTGGAGTGTCGCCGGGACAGGGTTGGAGACCCAGTACTTC.

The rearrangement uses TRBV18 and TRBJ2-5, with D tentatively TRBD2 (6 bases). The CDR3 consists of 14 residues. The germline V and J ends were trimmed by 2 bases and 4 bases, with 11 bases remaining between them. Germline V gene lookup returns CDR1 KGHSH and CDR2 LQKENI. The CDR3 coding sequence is TGTGCCAGCTCACCATCAGGAGGGGTAGAGACCCAGTACTTC. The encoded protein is CASSPSGGVETQYF.

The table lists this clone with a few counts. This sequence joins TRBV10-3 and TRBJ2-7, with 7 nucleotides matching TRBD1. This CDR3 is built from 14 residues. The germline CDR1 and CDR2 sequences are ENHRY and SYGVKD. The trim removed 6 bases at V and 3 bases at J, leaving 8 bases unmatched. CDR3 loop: CAISPTGTHYEQYF. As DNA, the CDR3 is TGTGCCATCAGCCCGACAGGGACCCACTACGAGCAGTACTTC.

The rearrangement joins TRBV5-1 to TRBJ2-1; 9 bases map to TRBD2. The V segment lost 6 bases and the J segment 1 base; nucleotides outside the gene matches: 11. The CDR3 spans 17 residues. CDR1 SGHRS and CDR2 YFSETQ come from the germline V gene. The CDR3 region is CASTRISGRSSYNEQFF. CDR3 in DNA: TGCGCCAGCACTCGGATTAGCGGGAGATCTTCCTACAATGAGCAGTTCTTC.

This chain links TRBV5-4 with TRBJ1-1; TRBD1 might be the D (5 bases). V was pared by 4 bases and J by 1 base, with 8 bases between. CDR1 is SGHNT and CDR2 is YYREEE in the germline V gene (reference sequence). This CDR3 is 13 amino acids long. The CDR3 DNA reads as TGTGCCAGCAGCCGAGGACAGAACACTGAAGCTTTCTTT. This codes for CASSRGQNTEAFF.

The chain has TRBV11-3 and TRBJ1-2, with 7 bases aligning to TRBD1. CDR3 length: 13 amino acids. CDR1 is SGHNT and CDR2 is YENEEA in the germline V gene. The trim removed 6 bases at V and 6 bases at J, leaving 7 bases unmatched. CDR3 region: CASSKQGTNGYTF. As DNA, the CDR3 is TGTGCCAGCAGTAAACAGGGGACAAATGGCTACACCTTC.

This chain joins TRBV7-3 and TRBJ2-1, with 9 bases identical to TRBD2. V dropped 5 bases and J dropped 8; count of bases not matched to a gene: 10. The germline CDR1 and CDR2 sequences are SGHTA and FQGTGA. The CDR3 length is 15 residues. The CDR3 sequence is CASSKIAGAGYEQFF. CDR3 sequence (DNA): TGTGCCAGCAGCAAGATAGCGGGGGCCGGGTATGAGCAGTTCTTC.